These 32 T cell receptor beta chains were all obtained from the same sample, sequenced in a study of identical twins. TCRdb used MiXCR to reprocess the 5' RACE reads, holding one entry per CDR3 protein. In the table there are approximately 94,000 distinct CDR3 sequences, 5.9% of which are singletons. Sample: memory T cells sorted from blood. Receptors originate from a woman between 45 and 65 years old in good health.

The sample holds a few counts of this clonotype. The V call is TRBV5-1, the J call TRBJ2-1; 11 bases agree with TRBD2. The CDR3 has 15 amino acids. Germline CDR1 is SGHRS and CDR2 is YFSETQ. The J segment lost 3 bases and the V segment lost 6 bases, leaving 5 bases of the junction unmatched. As DNA, the CDR3 is TGCGCCAGCACAACGGGACTAGCGGTCTACAATGAGCAGTTCTTC. It translates to CASTTGLAVYNEQFF. The variable domain in full, completed from reference TRBV5-1 and TRBJ2-1, reads KAGVTQTPRYLIKTRGQQVTLSCSPISGHRSVSWYQQTPGQGLQFLFEYFSETQRNKGNFPGRFSGRQFSNSRSEMNVSTLELGDSALYLCASTTGLAVYNEQFFGPGTRLTVL.

This clonotype was seen many times. This chain joins TRBV7-9 and TRBJ2-3; D might be TRBD2 (5 bases). CDR3 length: 14 amino acids. CDR1 SEHNR and CDR2 FQNEAQ come from the germline V gene (reference sequence). The V end was cut by 6 bases, the J end by 5 bases, with 15 bases between. The CDR3 reads CASRPGYTKDTQYF. The CDR3 coding sequence is TGTGCCAGCAGACCGGGATATACGAAAGATACGCAGTATTTT.

This clonotype has a count of ten or more. CDR3 sequence (DNA): TGTGCCAGCAGTGAATGGGGCAGAGGGCAAACTGAAGCTTTCTTT. Translation gives CASSEWGRGQTEAFF. V gene TRBV6-1 combines with J gene TRBJ1-1; perhaps TRBD1 as D (5 bases). The CDR3 is 15 amino acids. Germline loops: CDR1 MNHNS, CDR2 SASEGT. Trimming took 2 bases from V and 5 from J, leaving 15 bases between them.

This clonotype was observed many times. The chain joins TRBV4-1 to TRBJ1-1, with TRBD1 matching 11 bases. The length of the CDR3 is 17 residues. Trimming removed 6 bases from V and 8 bases from J; junction bases left unmatched: 17. Germline V gene lookup returns CDR1 MGHRA and CDR2 YSYEKL. The CDR3 reads CASSSPLPGTGGNEAFF. The CDR3 DNA reads TGCGCCAGCAGTTCGCCTCTCCCCGGGACAGGGGGGAACGAAGCTTTCTTT.

This clonotype was counted ten times or more. This chain uses TRBV29-1 with TRBJ2-3; no reliable D call. In germline, CDR1 is SQVTM, CDR2 ANQGSEA. The CDR3 has 10 amino acids. Trimming cost V 5 bases and J 5 bases, with 5 bases left between them. CDR3: CSVSGDTQYF. The CDR3 nucleotides read TGCAGCGTTTCGGGAGATACGCAGTATTTT.

This clonotype was detected ten times or more. This rearrangement joins TRBV4-1 to TRBJ2-1; 8 bases map to TRBD2. There are 16 residues in the CDR3. Germline trimming cut 0 bases from V and 8 bases from J; bases unmatched to any gene: 9. CDR1 and CDR2 from the germline V gene are MGHRA and YSYEKL. CDR3: CASSQERGGRPHEQFF. The CDR3 nucleotides read TGCGCCAGCAGCCAAGAACGTGGCGGGAGGCCTCATGAGCAGTTCTTC.

At least ten counts were recorded for this clonotype. The chain couples TRBV5-6 to TRBJ2-2; D remains ambiguous. Germline values: CDR1 SGHDT, CDR2 YYEEEE. Trimming cost V 5 bases and J 2 bases, with 10 bases left between them. The length of the CDR3 is 14 residues. This CDR3 reads CASRPGPNTGELFF. The CDR3 coding sequence is TGTGCCAGCAGGCCCGGACCAAACACCGGGGAGCTGTTTTTT.

In this sample, this clonotype turned up many times. This chain connects TRBV12-3 or TRBV12-4 to TRBJ2-7; tentatively, D is TRBD2 (5 bases). V lost 2 bases and J lost 6, with 11 bases in between. This CDR3 has 13 amino acids. The CDR3 loop is CASSLTSGIEQYF. As DNA, the CDR3 is TGTGCCAGCAGTTTAACGTCCGGGATCGAGCAGTACTTC.

The table lists this clonotype with many counts. The rearrangement links TRBV5-5 to TRBJ1-5; D is perhaps TRBD1 (5 bases). Germline V lookup: CDR1 SGHKS, CDR2 YYEKEE (reference sequence). Trimming cost V 4 bases and J 1 base, with 12 bases left between them. This CDR3 spans 15 amino acids. The CDR3 protein is CASSPGDLSNQPQHF. For the CDR3, the DNA is TGTGCCAGCAGCCCCGGGGACCTGAGCAATCAGCCCCAGCATTTT.

This clonotype appeared a few times. The gene calls are TRBV28 and TRBJ2-3; D is possibly TRBD2 (6 bases). Germline V lookup: CDR1 MDHEN, CDR2 SYDVKM. The CDR3 has 15 residues. The V end was cut by 3 bases, the J end by 5 bases, with 15 bases between. CDR3: CASSLNPGRGDTQYF. In DNA, the CDR3 is TGTGCCAGCAGTTTGAATCCGGGGCGGGGAGATACGCAGTATTTT. Looking up the rest from reference TRBV28 and TRBJ2-3 gives the full variable domain: DVKVTQSSRYLVKRTGEKVFLECVQDMDHENMFWYRQDPGLGLRLIYFSYDVKMKEKGDIPEGYSVSREKKERFSLILESASTNQTSMYLCASSLNPGRGDTQYFGPGTRLTVL.

This clonotype occurred many times. This chain joins TRBV4-1 and TRBJ1-5; weak D call: TRBD1 (5 bases). The CDR3 extends over 15 amino acids. Trimming took off 7 bases at V and 0 bases at J, with 13 bases between the two ends. Germline values: CDR1 MGHRA, CDR2 YSYEKL. The CDR3 nucleotides read TGCGCCAGCACCAGGGAAATAGGTAGCAATCAGCCCCAGCATTTT. Its protein is CASTREIGSNQPQHF.

This clonotype was counted a few times. This CDR3 is CASSYRTGGGDNEQFF. The CDR3, as DNA: TGTGCCAGCAGCTACAGGACAGGGGGGGGGGACAATGAGCAGTTCTTC. The rearrangement links TRBV3-1 to TRBJ2-1; 10 positions agree with TRBD1. The CDR3 runs 16 residues. Germline CDR1 LGHDT, CDR2 YNNKEL (reference sequence). The V and J ends lost 5 bases and 5 bases, in that order; junction bases with no gene match: 9.

The V gene is TRBV5-1, the J gene TRBJ2-5, with TRBD1 matching over 9 bases. J was trimmed by 5 bases and V by 7 bases; bases with no gene match: 12. The CDR3 is 15 amino acids. Germline CDR1 is SGHRS and CDR2 is YFSETQ. In nucleotides, the CDR3 is TGCGCCAGCGCGGAAACTACAGGGGGCGATGAGACCCAGTACTTC. This sequence encodes CASAETTGGDETQYF.

This clonotype was recorded many times. V and J are TRBV12-3 or TRBV12-4 and TRBJ1-2, with D perhaps TRBD1 (6 bases). The CDR3 consists of 16 residues. V shed 5 bases and J shed 6 bases, with 22 bases lying between them. Written as DNA, the CDR3 is TGTGCCAGCAGTCGGGGTGGGGGCGCCTCAGGCGATGGCTACACCTTC. Translated: CASSRGGGASGDGYTF.

This sequence joins TRBV20-1 and TRBJ2-7, with D tentatively TRBD1 (6 bases). Deletions cut 3 bases from V and 4 bases from J, with 10 bases between. The CDR3 covers 12 residues. CDR1 DFQATT and CDR2 SNEGSKA come from the germline V gene (reference sequence). The CDR3 here is CSASLGQYEQYF. CDR3 in DNA: TGCAGTGCTAGTTTAGGACAGTACGAGCAGTACTTC.

This clonotype was seen at least ten times. The chain recombines TRBV7-2 with TRBJ2-3, with 10 bases matching TRBD2. Germline V gene lookup returns CDR1 SGHTA and CDR2 FQGNSA. The CDR3 loop spans 15 amino acids. V shed 5 bases and J 3 bases; nucleotides not matched to a gene: 5. The CDR3 nucleotides are TGTGCCAGCAGCCGCGAGGGACTAGCGACAGATACGCAGTATTTT. It encodes CASSREGLATDTQYF. Complete variable domain (other parts from reference TRBV7-2 and TRBJ2-3): GAGVSQSPSNKVTEKGKDVELRCDPISGHTALYWYRQSLGQGLEFLIYFQGNSAPDKSGLPSDRFSAERTGGSVSTLTIQRTQQEDSAVYLCASSREGLATDTQYFGPGTRLTVL.

V and J are TRBV20-1 and TRBJ2-5, with 12 bases fitting TRBD2. Germline values: CDR1 DFQATT, CDR2 SNEGSKA (reference sequence). The CDR3 has 15 amino acids. Trimming took 2 bases from V and 5 from J; bases not matched to a gene: 6. In DNA form, the CDR3 reads TGCAGTGCTAGACGACTAGCGGGAGTGGAGGAGACCCAGTACTTC. Translating gives CSARRLAGVEETQYF.

The V call is TRBV5-1, the J call TRBJ2-7; a possible D gene is TRBD2 (6 bases). CDR3 size: 15 residues. Germline V gene lookup returns CDR1 SGHRS and CDR2 YFSETQ. The V gene lost 3 bases and the J gene lost 2 bases, with 15 bases spanning the gap. The CDR3 reads CASSSPGLSTYEQYF. Here the CDR3 DNA reads TGCGCCAGCAGCTCTCCGGGACTGTCGACCTACGAGCAGTACTTC.

This clonotype was seen repeatedly, ten times or more. This chain connects TRBV28 to TRBJ1-5; maybe TRBD1 (5 bases). The ends were cut back, 4 bases at V and 6 bases at J, with 10 bases in the middle. Germline V gives CDR1 MDHEN, CDR2 SYDVKM. The CDR3 contains 13 residues. CDR3: CASSSQGSQPQHF. The CDR3 DNA sequence: TGTGCCAGCAGTTCTCAGGGAAGTCAGCCCCAGCATTTT.

This clonotype has more than one count but fewer than ten. The V gene is TRBV29-1, the J gene TRBJ1-1, with TRBD1 matching over 8 bases. With 5 bases clipped from V and 0 bases from J, the junction kept 5 bases outside the gene matches. The CDR3 has 14 residues. Germline loops: CDR1 SQVTM, CDR2 ANQGSEA. This CDR3 reads CSVQQGVMNTEAFF. The DNA for the CDR3 is TGCAGCGTTCAACAGGGGGTCATGAACACTGAAGCTTTCTTT. The full variable domain, rest sourced from reference TRBV29-1 and TRBJ1-1, is SAVISQKPSRDICQRGTSLTIQCQVDSQVTMMFWYRQQPGQSLTLIATANQGSEATYESGFVIDKFPISRPNLTFSTLTVSNMSPEDSSIYLCSVQQGVMNTEAFFGQGTRLTVV.

In its sample, this clonotype was seen many times. This chain connects TRBV9 to TRBJ2-1, with a possible D match to TRBD1 (5 bases). Trimming removed 0 bases at V and 5 bases at J, with 12 bases between. Germline V gene lookup returns CDR1 SGDLS and CDR2 YYNGEE. The CDR3 totals 15 residues. The CDR3 DNA reads as TGTGCCAGCAGCGTAGGGGGCGGACGAAACAATGAGCAGTTCTTC. This translates into CASSVGGGRNNEQFF.

This clonotype was observed at least ten times. The chain combines TRBV14 with TRBJ1-2; unclear D gene. In germline, CDR1 is SGHDN, CDR2 FVKESK. The CDR3 sequence is 14 residues long. V gave up 1 base and J gave up 4 bases, with 10 bases separating them. DNA for the CDR3: TGTGCCAGCAGCCAAGTGGCCAGCTTCTATGGCTACACCTTC. It yields the protein CASSQVASFYGYTF.

This clonotype was recorded many times. The CDR3 here is CASSRGGGTGELFF. In DNA, the CDR3 is TGCGCCAGCAGCAGAGGGGGCGGCACCGGGGAGCTGTTTTTT. The genes are TRBV5-1 and TRBJ2-2; TRBD1 matches at 7 bases. The V gene's germline CDR1 is SGHRS and CDR2 YFSETQ. The CDR3 consists of 14 residues. Losses at the gene ends were 4 bases for V and 4 bases for J; bases not matched to a gene: 4.

This clonotype has a count of ten or more. The chain has TRBV7-3 and TRBJ2-2, with D maybe TRBD2 (6 bases). The CDR3 contains 13 residues. Germline values: CDR1 SGHTA, CDR2 FQGTGA. Trimming removed 5 bases from V and 5 bases from J, with 9 bases in between. The DNA of the CDR3 is TGTGCCAGCAGCCATGGGGGGACCGGGGAGCTGTTTTTT. Amino acid sequence: CASSHGGTGELFF.

Ten or more counts support this clonotype. This chain joins TRBV7-9 and TRBJ2-1; 7 bases agree with TRBD2. V gave up 4 bases and J gave up 5 bases; unmatched junction bases: 5. CDR3 size: 14 residues. Germline loops: CDR1 SEHNR, CDR2 FQNEAQ (reference sequence). This CDR3 is CASSSTSGDNEQFF. CDR3 nucleotides: TGTGCCAGCAGCTCCACCAGCGGGGACAATGAGCAGTTCTTC.

This clonotype was seen many times. The chain couples TRBV15 to TRBJ1-5; D remains unclear. CDR1 and CDR2 (germline): LNHNV, YYDKDF (reference sequence). The CDR3 has 14 amino acids. Trimming removed 1 base at V and 3 bases at J, with 7 bases between. CDR3 in amino acids: CATSRGGVNQPQHF. DNA for the CDR3: TGTGCCACCAGCAGAGGTGGAGTCAATCAGCCCCAGCATTTT.

This clonotype was counted many times. The chain is built from TRBV7-9 and TRBJ2-5; the match to TRBD2 covers 14 bases. The CDR3 totals 19 residues. The trim removed 5 bases at V and 1 base at J, leaving 12 bases unmatched. The germline V gene has CDR1 SEHNR and CDR2 FQNEAQ (reference sequence). The CDR3 region has the DNA TGTGCCAGCAGCCCAGGGACTAGCGGGAGTTGGGGCCCCCAAGAGACCCAGTACTTC. Amino acids: CASSPGTSGSWGPQETQYF. Supplemented by reference TRBV7-9 and TRBJ2-5, the full variable domain reads DTGVSQNPRHKITKRGQNVTFRCDPISEHNRLYWYRQTLGQGPEFLTYFQNEAQLEKSRLLSDRFSAERPKGSFSTLEIQRTEQGDSAMYLCASSPGTSGSWGPQETQYFGPGTRLLVL.

This clonotype appeared many times. V is TRBV6-4 and J is TRBJ2-3; D is possibly TRBD2 (6 bases). This CDR3 has 14 amino acids. Deletions cut 6 bases from V and 2 bases from J, with 12 bases between. In germline, CDR1 is MRHNA, CDR2 SNTAGT. CDR3 DNA sequence: TGTGCCAGCAGCGGCGGGCGGGACACAGATACGCAGTATTTT. This sequence encodes CASSGGRDTDTQYF.

This clonotype was counted many times. The rearrangement joins TRBV24-1 to TRBJ2-2; D not resolved. The germline V gene encodes CDR1 KGHDR and CDR2 SFDVKD. CDR3 length: 12 residues. With 3 bases removed from V and 4 bases from J, the gap between germline ends came to 2 bases. The CDR3 protein is CATSDPTGELFF. CDR3 bases: TGTGCCACCAGTGATCCCACCGGGGAGCTGTTTTTT.

This clonotype was detected ten times or more. The V call is TRBV24-1, the J call TRBJ2-1; D possibly corresponds to TRBD2 (6 bases). The CDR3 loop spans 14 amino acids. Germline assignment: CDR1 KGHDR and CDR2 SFDVKD. Trimming cost V 9 bases and J 0 bases, with 11 bases left between them. The CDR3 DNA is TGTGCCACCCTGGGGGGAAGCTCCTACAATGAGCAGTTCTTC. Encoded protein: CATLGGSSYNEQFF.

Sample share makes this clonotype medium-sized. V is TRBV5-6 and J is TRBJ2-7; TRBD1 matches 9 bases. Germline CDR1 SGHDT, CDR2 YYEEEE. Germline trimming cut 0 bases from V and 0 bases from J; bases unmatched to any gene: 1. This CDR3 comprises 15 residues. The CDR3 region is CASSLVGQGSYEQYV. The CDR3 DNA reads as TGTGCCAGCAGCTTGGTGGGACAGGGCTCCTACGAGCAGTACGTC.

This clonotype has more than one count but fewer than ten. This chain links TRBV29-1 with TRBJ1-1; D unclear. Deletions cut 5 bases from V and 2 bases from J, with 6 bases between. CDR1 is SQVTM, CDR2 ANQGSEA, per germline. The CDR3 has 11 residues. The CDR3 loop is CSVKRNTEAFF. In DNA, the CDR3 is TGCAGCGTTAAGAGAAACACTGAAGCTTTCTTT.